This entry lists 27 T cell receptor beta chains sequenced from one sample in a study of identical twins' blood T cells. TCRdb used MiXCR to reprocess the 5' RACE reads, holding one entry per CDR3 protein. The sample lists 300,000 to 450,000 distinct CDR3 sequences, roughly 28% occurring once. Sequencing was performed on PBMCs. The receptor set was obtained from a woman aged 18 to 49 in good health.

At least ten counts were recorded for this clonotype. The CDR3 nucleotides are TGCAGCGTGGGACAGGGACCGAACACTGAAGCTTTCTTT. Translating it yields CSVGQGPNTEAFF. The chain employs TRBV29-1 and TRBJ1-1; 9 bases align to TRBD1. Looked up from germline, CDR1 is SQVTM and CDR2 is ANQGSEA. J gave up 1 base and V 6 bases, and 3 bases lay outside the gene matches. This CDR3 has 13 amino acids.

This clonotype was seen at least ten times. V usage is TRBV20-1 and J usage is TRBJ1-4; 10 nucleotides align to TRBD1. Germline V gene lookup returns CDR1 DFQATT and CDR2 SNEGSKA (reference sequence). Trimming at V came to 3 bases and at J to 7 bases, leaving 5 bases not matched to a gene. The CDR3 contains 14 residues. This CDR3 is CSAREGQGIEKLFF. The CDR3, as DNA: TGCAGTGCTAGGGAGGGACAGGGGATTGAAAAACTGTTTTTT.

At least ten counts were recorded for this clonotype. The J gene is TRBJ2-5, the V gene TRBV9; D is undetermined. The V and J ends lost 2 bases and 5 bases respectively, with 4 bases between them. CDR1 SGDLS and CDR2 YYNGEE come from the germline V gene. The length of the CDR3 is 11 residues. The CDR3 here is CASSVSETQYF. CDR3 nucleotides: TGTGCCAGCAGCGTTTCGGAGACCCAGTACTTC.

Of note for this clonotype: A much larger clone lies one base from this, so it may be a read error. This chain connects TRBV9 to TRBJ2-2; D is unclear. Germline CDR1 and CDR2: SGDLS and YYNGEE. There are 13 residues in the CDR3. The CDR3 DNA follows: TGTGCCAGCATCGTAGTTACGACCGGGGAGCTGTTTTTT. This translates into CASIVVTTGELFF. The entire variable domain, with the rest obtained from reference TRBV9 and TRBJ2-2, is as follows: DSGVTQTPKHLITATGQRVTLRCSPRSGDLSVYWYQQSLDQGLQFLIQYYNGEERAKGNILERFSAQQFPDLHSELNLSSLELGDSALYFCASIVVTTGELFFGEGSRLTVL.

This clonotype was observed a few times. The V and J genes are TRBV7-9 and TRBJ1-1, with D unresolved. Trimming took off 5 bases at V and 4 bases at J, with 11 bases between the two ends. The CDR3 sequence is 13 residues long. CDR1 SEHNR and CDR2 FQNEAQ come from the germline V gene (reference sequence). CDR3 region: CASSPDASTEAFF. DNA of the CDR3: TGTGCCAGCAGCCCCGATGCGAGCACTGAAGCTTTCTTT.

This clonotype has only a few counts. DNA for the CDR3: TGTGCCAGCAGTTCTAGCGGGAGAAACACAGATACGCAGTATTTT. It encodes CASSSSGRNTDTQYF. The rearrangement links TRBV6-5 to TRBJ2-3; 10 nucleotides match TRBD2. V gave up 4 bases and J gave up 2 bases; unmatched junction bases: 3. The CDR3 runs 15 residues. Germline V CDR1 and CDR2: MNHEY, SVGAGI.

This clonotype was observed many times. The chain couples TRBV29-1 to TRBJ1-4, with a weak D call TRBD1 (5 bases). The CDR3 has 15 amino acids. Germline loops: CDR1 SQVTM, CDR2 ANQGSEA. The V end lost 3 bases, the J end lost 8 bases, and 19 bases lay between the germline ends. In DNA, the CDR3 is TGCAGCGTTGACCTCCGCGACAGTAACGGCGAAAAACTGTTTTTT. Translated: CSVDLRDSNGEKLFF. Full variable domain (remainder filled in from reference TRBV29-1 and TRBJ1-4): SAVISQKPSRDICQRGTSLTIQCQVDSQVTMMFWYRQQPGQSLTLIATANQGSEATYESGFVIDKFPISRPNLTFSTLTVSNMSPEDSSIYLCSVDLRDSNGEKLFFGSGTQLSVL.

The chain combines TRBV13 with TRBJ2-2; 7 positions match TRBD2. J was trimmed by 5 bases and V by 4 bases; bases with no gene match: 1. The CDR3 has 13 residues. Per the germline V gene, CDR1 is PRHDT and CDR2 is FYEKMQ (reference sequence). CDR3 DNA sequence: TGTGCCAGCAGCTACGGGAGGACCGGGGAGCTGTTTTTT. Its protein product is CASSYGRTGELFF.

V is TRBV6-2 or TRBV6-3 and J is TRBJ1-4; TRBD1 matches 7 bases. The CDR3 runs 14 residues. V shed 6 bases, J shed 6 bases, and the junction held 7 bases outside the gene matches. CDR1 and CDR2 from the germline V gene are MNHEY and SVGEGT. The CDR3 DNA reads TGTGCCAGCAGCGGGACAGCGAAGGATGAAAAACTGTTTTTT. Amino acid sequence: CASSGTAKDEKLFF.

The chain recombines TRBV10-3 with TRBJ2-7; 7 nucleotides line up with TRBD2. The CDR3 extends over 15 amino acids. The germline CDR1 and CDR2 sequences are ENHRY and SYGVKD. Germline trimming cut 4 bases from V and 6 bases from J; bases unmatched to any gene: 12. This chain's CDR3 is CAISASGRATIEQYF. The CDR3 DNA is TGTGCCATCAGTGCCTCAGGGAGGGCCACTATCGAGCAGTACTTC.

CDR3 in DNA: TGTGCCAGCAGCGGGCGGACCTACGAGCAGTACTTC. This codes for CASSGRTYEQYF. The genes are TRBV3-1 and TRBJ2-7; no firm D call. V lost 5 bases, J lost 2 bases, and 7 bases lay in between. This CDR3 is 12 amino acids long. In germline, CDR1 is LGHDT, CDR2 YNNKEL (reference sequence).

This clonotype was found a few times. Germline is not matched at one junction end, which may reflect a read error. V usage is TRBV29-1 and J usage is TRBJ1-2; 7 bases map to TRBD1. Germline V gene lookup returns CDR1 SQVTM and CDR2 ANQGSEA. The CDR3 runs 11 residues. CDR3 coding DNA: TGCAGCGTCCAACAGACAGGGAAAAATTCCTTC. Its translation: CSVQQTGKNSF.

This chain links TRBV11-3 with TRBJ2-3; D uncertain. The germline V gene has CDR1 SGHNT and CDR2 YENEEA. There are 14 residues in the CDR3. V gave up 5 bases and J gave up 5 bases, with 14 bases separating them. In nucleotides, the CDR3 is TGTGCCAGCAGCCTCGAAAGCCTGGGAGATACGCAGTATTTT. Amino acid sequence: CASSLESLGDTQYF.

V gene TRBV19 combines with J gene TRBJ1-4; tentative D call: TRBD1 (6 bases). The CDR3 contains 15 residues. Between the trimmed V and J ends, which lost 5 bases and 8 bases, there was a span of 18 bases. Germline V CDR1 and CDR2: LNHDA, SQIVND (reference sequence). The CDR3 nucleotides are TGTGCCAGTAGTCGTCCGGGGACAAGTGAGGAAAAACTGTTTTTT. As protein: CASSRPGTSEEKLFF.

The chain couples TRBV30 to TRBJ1-1; D uncertain. Germline V gene data show CDR1 as GTSNPN and CDR2 as SVGIG (reference sequence). V lost 0 bases and J lost 7, with 6 bases in between. This CDR3 is 11 amino acids long. Here the CDR3 DNA reads TGTGCCTGGAGTGTACGGGGTGAAGCTTTCTTT. Translated, it gives CAWSVRGEAFF.

This clonotype was detected a few times. J is TRBJ1-4 and V is TRBV23-1; D is perhaps TRBD1 (6 bases). TRBV23-1 falls under the ORF class, with uncertain function. The V and J ends lost 0 bases and 5 bases respectively, with 10 bases between them. The CDR3 extends over 15 amino acids. The CDR3 protein is CASSQSEGENEKLFF. DNA for the CDR3: TGCGCCAGCAGTCAATCGGAGGGGGAGAATGAAAAACTGTTTTTT.

This clonotype was seen repeatedly, ten times or more. This chain links TRBV11-2 with TRBJ2-1, with D tentatively TRBD1 or TRBD2 (5 bases each). With 1 base removed from V and 7 bases from J, the gap between germline ends came to 17 bases. The CDR3 consists of 16 residues. The germline V gene has CDR1 SGHAT and CDR2 FQNNGV. The chain's CDR3 is CASSLGPGWGKNEQFF. As DNA, the CDR3 is TGTGCCAGCAGCTTAGGGCCAGGGTGGGGGAAAAATGAGCAGTTCTTC.

This sequence joins TRBV12-3 or TRBV12-4 and TRBJ2-2, with no clear D. Trimming took 0 bases from V and 0 from J, leaving 11 bases between them. The CDR3 length is 17 residues. The CDR3 DNA sequence: TGTGCCAGCAGTTTAGCGGTCACAGCCCCGAACACCGGGGAGCTGTTTTTT. This codes for CASSLAVTAPNTGELFF.

In this sample, this clonotype turned up a few times. The CDR3 nucleotides read TGTGCCAGCAGCCGGGAGACTGAGACCTACGAGCAGTACTTC. Residues: CASSRETETYEQYF. The rearrangement links TRBV7-8 to TRBJ2-7; maybe TRBD2 (6 bases). The CDR3 length is 14 residues. Per the germline V gene, CDR1 is SGHVS and CDR2 is FQNEAQ. The V gene lost 5 bases and the J gene lost 2 bases, with 13 bases spanning the gap. Based on the CDR3 plus reference TRBV7-8 and TRBJ2-7, the full variable domain is GAGVSQSPRYKVAKRGQDVALRCDPISGHVSLFWYQQALGQGPEFLTYFQNEAQLDKSGLPSDRFFAERPEGSVSTLKIQRTQQEDSAVYLCASSRETETYEQYFGPGTRLTVT.

The rearrangement links TRBV5-1 to TRBJ2-1; possible D gene TRBD2, 6 bases. The CDR3 length is 15 residues. CDR1 is SGHRS, CDR2 YFSETQ, per germline. Trimming removed 4 bases at V and 3 bases at J, with 14 bases between. In DNA, the CDR3 is TGCGCCAGCAGCCCATCTAGCGCAAACTACAATGAGCAGTTCTTC. The encoded protein is CASSPSSANYNEQFF.

J is TRBJ1-6 and V is TRBV6-5; D unclear. This CDR3 spans 16 amino acids. Germline CDR1 MNHEY, CDR2 SVGAGI. V gave up 2 bases and J gave up 7 bases, with 15 bases separating them. CDR3 DNA: TGTGCCAGCAGTTACCAGCCGACTGTTACCAATTCACCCCTCCACTTT. Its translation: CASSYQPTVTNSPLHF.

The chain combines TRBV20-1 with TRBJ2-4; D ambiguous. The V end was cut by 3 bases, the J end by 4 bases, with 7 bases between. The CDR3 runs 12 residues. CDR1 and CDR2 (germline): DFQATT, SNEGSKA (reference sequence). This CDR3 reads CSASVGKNIQYF. The CDR3 DNA follows: TGCAGTGCTAGTGTCGGGAAAAACATTCAGTACTTC.

This clonotype was recorded many times. This chain joins TRBV29-1 and TRBJ1-1, with 7 bases identical to TRBD1. The CDR3 runs 12 residues. With 3 bases clipped from V and 9 bases from J, the junction kept 7 bases outside the gene matches. Germline CDR1 SQVTM, CDR2 ANQGSEA. The CDR3 loop is CSVEAQGVKAFF. The DNA for the CDR3 is TGCAGCGTTGAGGCCCAGGGGGTAAAAGCTTTCTTT.

This clonotype was counted between two and nine times. The J gene is TRBJ2-1, the V gene TRBV29-1; D unclear. Looked up from germline, CDR1 is SQVTM and CDR2 is ANQGSEA. The CDR3 consists of 14 residues. Deletions cut 5 bases from V and 8 bases from J, with 19 bases between. In nucleotides, the CDR3 is TGCAGCGTTCTAAGTGGGAACTCCTTCGATGAGCAGTTCTTC. Translated, it gives CSVLSGNSFDEQFF.

This clonotype appeared a few times. This sequence joins TRBV20-1 and TRBJ2-1; 9 positions agree with TRBD2. The CDR3 loop spans 15 amino acids. V gave up 3 bases and J gave up 6 bases; unmatched junction bases: 9. Germline assignment: CDR1 DFQATT and CDR2 SNEGSKA (reference sequence). The CDR3: CSASRPERGVNEQFF. The DNA of the CDR3 is TGCAGTGCTAGCCGTCCTGAGCGGGGGGTCAATGAGCAGTTCTTC.

The chain employs TRBV12-3 or TRBV12-4 and TRBJ2-7; 7 nucleotides line up with TRBD1. CDR3 length equals 13 residues. Germline trimming cut 4 bases from V and 3 bases from J; bases unmatched to any gene: 3. For the CDR3, the DNA is TGTGCCAGCAGTTGGGACAGAAACTACGAGCAGTACTTC. Translating gives CASSWDRNYEQYF.

This clonotype was counted once. The gene calls are TRBV10-3 and TRBJ2-1, with D perhaps TRBD1 (7 bases). Trimming cost V 4 bases and J 8 bases, with 21 bases left between them. CDR3 size: 16 residues. The germline gives CDR1 ENHRY, CDR2 SYGVKD. The CDR3 DNA follows: TGTGCCATCAGTGTTGCGGGGACAGAGCAGGCGGATGAGCAGTTCTTC. Amino acids: CAISVAGTEQADEQFF.